This T cell receptor (beta chain) was profiled in a study of PD-1 blockade in classical Hodgkin lymphoma. The time point: cycle 4 day 1 (C4D1), after 6 weeks of nivolumab. Every patient relapsed after autologous stem cell transplantation, and brentuximab vedotin exposure varied. Investigators isolated CD4+ T cells from thawed PBMCs through magnetic negative selection. The protocol was immunoSEQ multiplex PCR, while the TCRdb copy is restricted to in-frame clones and leaves out a portion. The sample lists roughly 29,000 clones, roughly 85% seen once, with over 2% in the top ten. Sequenced material: CD4+ T cells from blood, taken before the fourth cycle of nivolumab. The TCR comes from a human donor with classical Hodgkin lymphoma.

CDR3 amino acids: CASSPTYEQYF. In DNA, the CDR3 is TGTGCCAGCAGCCCCACCTACGAGCAGTACTTC. The genes are TRBV7-8 and TRBJ2-7, with unresolved D. Germline V gene sequence: CDR1 SGHVS, CDR2 FQNEAQ. V lost 5 bases, J lost 2 bases, and 4 bases lay in between. This CDR3 is built from 11 residues.